Presented here are 6 T cell receptor beta chains from one specimen sequenced in a study of cytomegalovirus exposure and HLA in healthy donors. The primer mix had 60 Vbeta and 13 Jbeta primers. This table comes from immunoSEQ multiplex PCR, and its TCRdb copy is limited to in-frame clones, with some not included. The sample holds approximately 150,000 clones, over 65% seen once. The specimen was PBMCs. The receptors originated from a woman aged 30 to 39 in good health and CMV-seropositive.

On this clone: A read error may produce the germline difference seen at one junction end. The same CDR3 arises from other DNA sequences in this sample as well. CDR3 DNA: TGCGCCAGTAGCCAGAATCGGGGGGGGGATACGCAGTATTTT. Protein sequence: CASSQNRGGDTQYF. The rearrangement links TRBV4-1 to TRBJ2-3; 8 nucleotides line up with TRBD2. Germline CDR1 and CDR2: MGHRA and YSYEKL. This CDR3 has 14 amino acids.

The genes are TRBV27 and TRBJ1-2, with TRBD1 matching 7 bases. V dropped 4 bases and J dropped 3; count of bases not matched to a gene: 5. Per germline, CDR1 MNHEY and CDR2 SMNVEV (reference sequence). The CDR3 spans 14 residues. CDR3 sequence reads: CASSSFGQDYGYTF. Written as DNA, the CDR3 is TGTGCCAGCAGTTCCTTCGGACAGGACTATGGCTACACCTTC.

V and J are TRBV4-2 and TRBJ2-7, with 7 bases aligning to TRBD1. Germline V CDR1 and CDR2: LGHNA, YNFKEQ. The CDR3 sequence is 14 residues long. V trimming: 3 bases; J trimming: 7 bases; junction bases outside the gene matches: 9. The CDR3 spells CASSQLTGVKEQYF. CDR3 bases: TGTGCCAGCAGCCAGCTCACAGGGGTGAAAGAGCAGTACTTC.

V and J are TRBV6-5 and TRBJ1-1; TRBD1 might be the D (6 bases). Germline loops: CDR1 MNHEY, CDR2 SVGAGI. V was pared by 4 bases and J by 8 bases, with 14 bases between. The CDR3 length is 13 residues. CDR3 DNA sequence: TGTGCCAGCAGTTTACAGGGCGGATTAGAAGCTTTCTTT. It encodes CASSLQGGLEAFF.

The chain recombines TRBV6-1 with TRBJ1-4; 9 positions match TRBD1. This CDR3 is built from 13 residues. Unmatched junction bases numbered 4, after V lost 6 bases and J lost 8 bases. Germline assignment: CDR1 MNHNS and CDR2 SASEGT. The chain's CDR3 is CASSQDRGEKLFF. CDR3 bases: TGTGCCAGCAGCCAAGACAGGGGGGAAAAACTGTTTTTT.

This clone was counted between two and nine times. The chain links TRBV6-5 to TRBJ1-5; no definite D call. V lost 8 bases and J lost 4, with 12 bases in between. CDR1 is MNHEY and CDR2 is SVGAGI in the germline V gene. This CDR3 spans 13 amino acids. CDR3 sequence reads: CASGTVSNQPQHF. In nucleotides, the CDR3 is TGTGCCAGCGGTACAGTTTCTAATCAGCCCCAGCATTTT.